This TCR beta chain originates from a study of CD8+CD57+ T cells in acquired aplastic anemia. CDR1 and CDR2 from the germline V gene are WNHNN and SYGVQD (reference sequence). With V trimmed by 6 bases and J by 7 bases, 2 bases remained unmatched. This CDR3 comprises 14 residues. Genomic DNA provided the template from which TCR beta VDJ and CDR3 profiles were obtained. TCRdb re-called the reads through MiXCR, storing one row per CDR3 protein. This table has roughly 150,000 distinct CDR3 sequences, around half appearing once. CD8+CD57+ cell expansion, shown by flow cytometry, had occurred in the patients selected for sequencing.

The chain links TRBV10-1 to TRBJ2-1; 14 nucleotides agree with TRBD2. Sequenced input: sorted CD4+, CD8+, or CD8+CD57+ T cells (not recorded which) from PBMCs. The sequence was obtained from a human donor with aplastic anemia. The CDR3 sequence: CASSGTSGRNEQFF. The CDR3, as DNA: TGCGCCAGCAGCGGGACTAGCGGGAGAAATGAGCAGTTCTTC.